This T cell receptor beta chain was retrieved from a study of blood T cells in healthy people across ages. CDR1 is SEHNR and CDR2 is FQNEAQ in the germline V gene (reference sequence). The length of the CDR3 is 17 residues. Study-wide points: The donors' CMV status was not determined, possibly confounding changes in expanded clonotypes. Age showed a roughly linear inverse relationship with TCR beta diversity per million T cells. Aged donors had fewer naive CD4+ cells and lower diversity than long-lived donors.

In the case of this clonotype: Its antigen remains unknown.

Total RNA amounts of at least 6 micrograms were extracted per sample. Next came a second PCR, run for about 7 to 12 cycles, which used a sample-barcoded 5' primer along with a J-beta primer mix. TCRdb reprocessed the 5' RACE reads via MiXCR and lists one record per CDR3 protein. The table includes over 1.5 million distinct CDR3 sequences, around half detected once. The V and J genes are TRBV7-9 and TRBJ2-5; perhaps D is TRBD1 or TRBD2 (5 bases each). The last part of the DNA fits TRBJ2-7 better; the J call may be wrong. Sequences were obtained from blood. The TCR was taken from a woman in her thirties or forties in good health. CDR3 coding DNA: TGTGCCAGCAGCTTATCCCCTGTCTTGGGGGTCCCCTACGAGCAGTACTTC. This translates into CASSLSPVLGVPYEQYF.